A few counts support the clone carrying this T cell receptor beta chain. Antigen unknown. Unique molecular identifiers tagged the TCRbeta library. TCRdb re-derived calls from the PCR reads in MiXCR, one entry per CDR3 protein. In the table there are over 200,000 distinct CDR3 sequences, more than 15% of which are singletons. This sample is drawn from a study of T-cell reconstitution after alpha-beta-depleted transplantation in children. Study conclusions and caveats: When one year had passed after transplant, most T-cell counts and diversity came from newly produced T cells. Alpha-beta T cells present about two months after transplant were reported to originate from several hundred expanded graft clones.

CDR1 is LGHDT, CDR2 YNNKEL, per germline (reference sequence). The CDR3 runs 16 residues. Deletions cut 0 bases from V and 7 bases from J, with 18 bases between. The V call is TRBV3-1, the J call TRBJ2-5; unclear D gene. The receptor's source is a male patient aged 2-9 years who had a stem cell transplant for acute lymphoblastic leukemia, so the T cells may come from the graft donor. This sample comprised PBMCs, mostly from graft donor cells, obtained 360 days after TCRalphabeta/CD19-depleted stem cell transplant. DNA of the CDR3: TGTGCCAGCAGCCAAGAAGACGGCCAATCGGGCGGGACCCAGTACTTC. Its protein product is CASSQEDGQSGGTQYF.